A single sample is the source of the 4 T cell receptor beta chains below, sequenced in a study of robustness of blood B and T cell sequencing. TCR beta repertoires were quantified from mRNA rather than genomic DNA. The cDNA carried a universal priming site added by a 5' template-switch oligo. Every cDNA molecule received a random 12-nucleotide UMI from the template-switch oligo. TCRdb processed the PCR reads anew with MiXCR; each CDR3 protein has one entry. The sample contains 1,500 to 2,000 distinct CDR3 sequences, around 70% of which appear only once. Sequenced: peripheral blood. These receptors came from a human donor in good health.

The gene calls are TRBV29-1 and TRBJ1-1; a weak D match, TRBD1 (5 bases). V was clipped by 5 bases and J by 5 bases, with 15 bases between them. CDR1 and CDR2 from the germline V gene are SQVTM and ANQGSEA. This CDR3 is built from 13 residues. The CDR3 here is CSVRVGRGTEAFF. The CDR3 nucleotides read TGCAGCGTTCGAGTGGGGCGAGGGACTGAAGCTTTCTTT. Drawing the rest from reference TRBV29-1 and TRBJ1-1, the complete variable domain is SAVISQKPSRDICQRGTSLTIQCQVDSQVTMMFWYRQQPGQSLTLIATANQGSEATYESGFVIDKFPISRPNLTFSTLTVSNMSPEDSSIYLCSVRVGRGTEAFFGQGTRLTVV.

The chain has TRBV12-5 and TRBJ2-7; D is unclear. In germline, CDR1 is LGHNT, CDR2 FRNRAP. V lost 0 bases and J lost 1, with 13 bases in between. This CDR3 has 16 amino acids. The CDR3 sequence is CASGLVRLADSYEQYF. The CDR3 nucleotides are TGTGCTAGTGGTTTGGTACGGTTAGCTGATTCCTACGAGCAGTACTTC.

Comment on this clonotype: Its ends do not fully match the called genes, so a read error is possible. The chain has TRBV25-1 and TRBJ2-3; D assignment may be TRBD1 or TRBD2 (5 bases each). CDR3 length: 12 residues. The germline V gene encodes CDR1 MGHDK and CDR2 SYGVNS. The CDR3: CASNRGTDTQYF. Here the CDR3 DNA reads TGTGCCAGCAATCGGGGCACGGATACGCAGTATTTT.

V gene TRBV6-1 combines with J gene TRBJ2-1, with 10 bases aligning to TRBD2. The CDR3 sequence is 15 residues long. Germline V gives CDR1 MNHNS, CDR2 SASEGT. J was trimmed by 5 bases and V by 6 bases; bases with no gene match: 7. The CDR3 loop is CASSMTSGYHNEQFF. The CDR3 region has the DNA TGTGCCAGCAGCATGACTAGCGGGTACCACAATGAGCAGTTCTTC.